The source of this TCR beta chain is a study of molecular identifiers for immune sequencing clone quantification. Study observations and caveats: Sizes of highly expanded clones could be underestimated through identical TCRs sharing a barcode. Researchers reportedly could pick up spiked Jurkat TCR RNA from one cell mixed into about 1 million naive cells. Effector cells had over 99% of their molecules in clones above 20 RNA copies, while naive cells had under 1%.

Bulk TCR libraries used previously described methods and listed TCR primers. Each CDR3 protein gets one entry after TCRdb re-called the PCR reads with MiXCR. Among over 85,000 distinct CDR3 sequences listed, roughly 25% were seen once. This clonotype was found a few times. Its antigen is not identified. The J segment lost 3 bases and the V segment lost 0 bases, leaving 7 bases of the junction unmatched. CDR3 length: 16 amino acids. Germline assignment: CDR1 LGHNA and CDR2 YNFKEQ. The sequenced sample was naive CD8+ T cells from blood, with Jurkat cell RNA spiked in. Subset specified: FACS-sorted CD8+CD4-CCR7+CD45RA+ naive T cells. This chain uses TRBV4-2 with TRBJ2-7; 8 bases agree with TRBD2. The origin of this receptor is a human donor in good health. Some libraries in this study had Jurkat cell RNA spiked in. Written as DNA, the CDR3 is TGTGCCAGCAGCCAAGATTCGGCCGGGAGGGGCTACGAGCAGTACTTC. It translates to CASSQDSAGRGYEQYF.